Below, 27 T cell receptor beta chains from the same sample are listed, as sequenced in a study of blood T cell repertoires in COVID-19. Repertoires were generated with immunoSEQ multiplex PCR, while TCRdb's copy carries only in-frame clones and drops some. The sample lists some 160,000 clones, around four fifths occurring once. The sequencing input was PBMCs or T cells enriched from blood (not recorded which). Receptor source: a woman between 35 and 50 years old who had recovered from COVID-19.

This chain joins TRBV29-1 and TRBJ1-2, with D possibly TRBD1 on 5 matching bases. Germline V gene data show CDR1 as SQVTM and CDR2 as ANQGSEA. V was cut by 3 bases and J by 6 bases, with 17 bases left in between. The CDR3 is 14 residues long. This chain's CDR3 is CSVEVDRDYNGYTF. The CDR3 bases are TGCAGCGTTGAGGTCGACAGAGATTATAATGGCTACACCTTC.

About this clone: Other DNA sequences in the same sample also yield this CDR3. This rearrangement joins TRBV9 to TRBJ2-3; perhaps TRBD1 as D (6 bases). The CDR3 has 13 residues. Looked up from germline, CDR1 is SGDLS and CDR2 is YYNGEE. Between the trimmed V and J ends, which lost 3 bases and 3 bases, there was a span of 8 bases. Here the CDR3 reads CASSEGVTDTQYF. CDR3 nucleotide sequence: TGTGCCAGCAGCGAGGGGGTTACAGATACGCAGTATTTT. Supplemented by reference TRBV9 and TRBJ2-3, the full variable domain reads DSGVTQTPKHLITATGQRVTLRCSPRSGDLSVYWYQQSLDQGLQFLIQYYNGEERAKGNILERFSAQQFPDLHSELNLSSLELGDSALYFCASSEGVTDTQYFGPGTRLTVL.

The chain employs TRBV19 and TRBJ1-2; TRBD1 matches 10 bases. The germline gives CDR1 LNHDA, CDR2 SQIVND (reference sequence). V lost 3 bases and J lost 8; bases outside the gene matches: 3. There are 13 residues in the CDR3. Written as DNA, the CDR3 is TGTGCCAGTAGTATCGGACAGGGGGACGGCTACACCTTC. Protein product: CASSIGQGDGYTF.

J is TRBJ1-3 and V is TRBV15, with TRBD1 matching over 7 bases. V was pared by 5 bases and J by 3 bases, with 7 bases of the junction left unmatched. The CDR3 loop spans 15 amino acids. The germline CDR1 and CDR2 sequences are LNHNV and YYDKDF (reference sequence). The CDR3 DNA follows: TGTGCCACCAGCGCCGACAGGGCTGGTGGAAACACCATATATTTT. This encodes CATSADRAGGNTIYF.

This chain joins TRBV4-1 and TRBJ2-1; unclear D gene. Deletions cut 1 base from V and 4 bases from J, with 14 bases between. CDR1 and CDR2 (germline): MGHRA, YSYEKL. The CDR3 has 16 amino acids. As DNA, the CDR3 is TGCGCCAGCAGCCAAGGCCCAGCGTCGCAGTACAATGAGCAGTTCTTC. It specifies CASSQGPASQYNEQFF.

There are a few counts of this clone. The V gene is TRBV21-1, the J gene TRBJ2-7; the table calls TRBD2, which could not be checked here. TRBV21-1 is a pseudogene segment. This CDR3 is 15 amino acids long. The CDR3 nucleotides read TGTGCCAGCAGCAAAACTAAGCGGGAGAGGGACGAGCAGTACTTC. This gives the protein CASSKTKRERDEQYF.

V gene TRBV12-3 or TRBV12-4 combines with J gene TRBJ1-3, with D unclear. This CDR3 comprises 11 residues. With 8 bases removed from V and 9 bases from J, the gap between germline ends came to 11 bases. The CDR3 DNA follows: TGTGCCAGCCGGAGGGAGCGCACCATATATTTT. Encoded protein: CASRRERTIYF.

The DNA for the CDR3 is TGTGCCAGCAGCGCACCCCGTGAGGGCCCGGGCTATGGCTACACCTTC. It codes for CASSAPREGPGYGYTF. The genes are TRBV9 and TRBJ1-2; unclear D gene. CDR1 and CDR2 (germline): SGDLS, YYNGEE. Trimming removed 3 bases at V and 4 bases at J, with 19 bases between. The CDR3 is 16 residues long.

V and J are TRBV11-3 and TRBJ2-3, with D possibly TRBD2 on 7 matching bases. There are 14 residues in the CDR3. Trimming took off 3 bases at V and 6 bases at J, with 13 bases between the two ends. Per the germline V gene, CDR1 is SGHNT and CDR2 is YENEEA. The CDR3 protein is CASSLGGPADTQYF. CDR3 nucleotide sequence: TGTGCCAGCAGCTTGGGGGGGCCGGCGGATACGCAGTATTTT.

This clone occurred a few times. V usage is TRBV5-1 and J usage is TRBJ2-5; 8 positions agree with TRBD1. Germline trimming cut 4 bases from V and 5 bases from J; bases unmatched to any gene: 13. The CDR3 contains 16 residues. Germline loops: CDR1 SGHRS, CDR2 YFSETQ. CDR3 loop: CASSPGQVARDETQYF. The CDR3 DNA reads TGCGCCAGCAGCCCGGGACAGGTGGCTAGGGACGAGACCCAGTACTTC.

The gene calls are TRBV3-1 (or the pseudogene TRBV3-2) and TRBJ2-3, with TRBD2 identical over 7 bases. Trimming cost V 1 base and J 4 bases; bases outside gene matches: 5. This CDR3 has 15 amino acids. CDR1 is LGHDT, CDR2 YNNKEL, per germline (reference sequence). CDR3 DNA: TGTGCCAGCAGCCAAGGGGCGGGAGTCGCAGATACGCAGTATTTT. As protein: CASSQGAGVADTQYF.

The sample holds one count of this clone. The rearrangement links TRBV5-1 to TRBJ2-3; 13 nucleotides line up with TRBD2. CDR3 length: 17 residues. The V and J ends lost 4 bases and 4 bases, in that order; junction bases with no gene match: 9. CDR1 is SGHRS, CDR2 YFSETQ, per germline. CDR3 coding DNA: TGCGCCAGCAGCACCCGACTAGCGGGGGGCCGGGCAGATACGCAGTATTTT. As protein: CASSTRLAGGRADTQYF.

A single count supports this clone. The chain recombines TRBV11-2 with TRBJ1-1, with 8 bases aligning to TRBD1. Germline trimming cut 1 base from V and 1 base from J; bases unmatched to any gene: 2. The germline V gene encodes CDR1 SGHAT and CDR2 FQNNGV. This CDR3 has 15 residues. The CDR3 nucleotides read TGTGCCAGCAGCTTAGGCAGGGGGCGGAACACTGAAGCTTTCTTT. This sequence encodes CASSLGRGRNTEAFF.

The genes are TRBV7-9 and TRBJ2-5; possibly TRBD2 for D (7 bases). Germline-derived CDR1 and CDR2 are SEHNR and FQNEAQ (reference sequence). V was cut by 3 bases and J by 4 bases, with 18 bases left in between. The CDR3 covers 16 residues. CDR3 protein: CASSLGLEGGLETQYF. CDR3 nucleotide sequence: TGTGCCAGCAGCTTGGGACTTGAGGGGGGGCTAGAGACCCAGTACTTC.

This chain joins TRBV7-2 and TRBJ1-1, with TRBD1 identical over 10 bases. With V trimmed by 5 bases and J by 4 bases, 7 bases remained unmatched. CDR1 and CDR2 from the germline V gene are SGHTA and FQGNSA. The CDR3 is made up of 15 amino acids. The chain's CDR3 is CASSPWTGGGTEAFF. CDR3 sequence (DNA): TGTGCCAGCAGCCCATGGACAGGGGGAGGCACTGAAGCTTTCTTT. The full variable domain, in which reference TRBV7-2 and TRBJ1-1 provide the parts outside the CDR3, is GAGVSQSPSNKVTEKGKDVELRCDPISGHTALYWYRQSLGQGLEFLIYFQGNSAPDKSGLPSDRFSAERTGGSVSTLTIQRTQQEDSAVYLCASSPWTGGGTEAFFGQGTRLTVV.

The CDR3 sequence is CASSLDWVAGQETQYF. For the CDR3, the DNA is TGTGCCAGCAGCTTAGATTGGGTAGCGGGACAAGAGACCCAGTACTTC. J is TRBJ2-5 and V is TRBV7-9, with 8 nucleotides matching TRBD2. The CDR3 contains 16 residues. The junction had 6 bases not matched to a gene; V was cut back by 1 base and J by 2 bases. Germline CDR1 and CDR2: SEHNR and FQNEAQ (reference sequence).

The chain links TRBV28 to TRBJ1-2, with 9 nucleotides matching TRBD1. J lost 4 bases, V lost 5 bases, and 5 bases had no gene match. This CDR3 region has 14 residues. CDR1 MDHEN and CDR2 SYDVKM come from the germline V gene. The CDR3 is CASSPPDRGYGYTF. In DNA form, the CDR3 reads TGTGCCAGCAGTCCCCCGGACAGGGGCTATGGCTACACCTTC.

The rearrangement uses TRBV6-1 and TRBJ2-5, with TRBD2 matching 16 bases. The J segment lost 5 bases and the V segment lost 2 bases, leaving 17 bases of the junction unmatched. The CDR3 is 21 residues long. The germline gives CDR1 MNHNS, CDR2 SASEGT. CDR3: CASSEPIGTSGRATVIETQYF. CDR3 nucleotides: TGTGCCAGCAGTGAACCAATCGGGACTAGCGGGAGGGCGACCGTGATTGAGACCCAGTACTTC.

This clone was counted once. This rearrangement joins TRBV27 to TRBJ1-2; a weak D match, TRBD1 (6 bases). The CDR3 sequence is 13 residues long. The germline gives CDR1 MNHEY, CDR2 SMNVEV (reference sequence). V lost 3 bases to trimming and J lost 4 bases, with 9 bases between them. The CDR3 DNA reads TGTGCCAGCAGTTTCACAGGGTTCTATGGCTACACCTTC. Residues: CASSFTGFYGYTF.

The genes are TRBV29-1 and TRBJ1-1, with unresolved D. Germline lookup yields CDR1 SQVTM and CDR2 ANQGSEA. The V end lost 6 bases, the J end lost 0 bases, and 11 bases lay between the germline ends. This CDR3 is 13 amino acids long. The DNA of the CDR3 is TGCAGCGTCCAACAGCAATTGAACACTGAAGCTTTCTTT. It specifies CSVQQQLNTEAFF.

This chain links TRBV5-6 with TRBJ1-5, with D unresolved. Trimming left V 3 bases short and J 7 bases short, with 11 bases between. This CDR3 has 13 residues. Germline V CDR1 and CDR2: SGHDT, YYEEEE. CDR3 in amino acids: CASSSSGVQPQHF. DNA for the CDR3: TGTGCCAGCAGCTCCTCAGGCGTGCAGCCCCAGCATTTT. The whole variable domain, filled in from reference TRBV5-6 and TRBJ1-5, reads DAGVTQSPTHLIKTRGQQVTLRCSPKSGHDTVSWYQQALGQGPQFIFQYYEEEERQRGNFPDRFSGHQFPNYSSELNVNALLLGDSALYLCASSSSGVQPQHFGDGTRLSIL.

The V and J genes are TRBV27 and TRBJ2-3; 8 bases match TRBD1. J gave up 9 bases and V 7 bases, and 12 bases lay outside the gene matches. Germline-derived CDR1 and CDR2 are MNHEY and SMNVEV (reference sequence). The CDR3 has 14 amino acids. CDR3 DNA sequence: TGTGCCAGCATACCTTCAGGGGGCAAGGGGACGCAGTATTTT. It is translated as CASIPSGGKGTQYF.

Here the CDR3 reads CASSAGTANTEAFF. The DNA of the CDR3 is TGTGCCAGCAGCGCCGGGACAGCAAACACTGAAGCTTTCTTT. The chain has TRBV9 and TRBJ1-1; 7 nucleotides line up with TRBD1. CDR3 length: 14 amino acids. CDR1 and CDR2 (germline): SGDLS, YYNGEE. The V gene end was trimmed by 3 bases and the J gene end by 2 bases; junction bases not matched to a gene: 4.

The V and J genes are TRBV6-5 and TRBJ1-2; D might be TRBD1 (5 bases). The germline V gene encodes CDR1 MNHEY and CDR2 SVGAGI. The CDR3 consists of 13 residues. Deletions cut 5 bases from V and 2 bases from J, with 9 bases between. CDR3 loop: CASSRQGNYGYTF. CDR3 nucleotides: TGTGCCAGCAGTCGCCAGGGAAACTATGGCTACACCTTC.

DNA for the CDR3: TGTGCCAGCAGGAGAGGGTTGAACACTGAAGCTTTCTTT. Translating it yields CASRRGLNTEAFF. The chain is built from TRBV12-3 or TRBV12-4 and TRBJ1-1, with D unresolved. CDR3 length: 13 residues. Trimming shortened V by 6 bases and J by 0 bases, and 8 bases separated the two germline ends.

To note about this clone: A junction boundary mismatches the germline segment, possibly from a read error. This chain uses TRBV23-1 with TRBJ2-5, with D possibly TRBD2 on 6 matching bases. TRBV23-1 is labeled an ORF, and its function is uncertain. The CDR3 totals 18 residues. The CDR3 protein is CASSQSGGAGRSRESQYF. As DNA, the CDR3 is TGCGCCAGCAGTCAATCGGGCGGGGCAGGAAGATCAAGAGAGTCCCAGTACTTC.

The chain uses TRBV19 and TRBJ1-2; D uncertain. The ends were cut back, 8 bases at V and 7 bases at J, with 8 bases in the middle. This CDR3 spans 10 amino acids. The germline V gene encodes CDR1 LNHDA and CDR2 SQIVND (reference sequence). The CDR3 loop is CASWALGYTF. The CDR3 bases are TGTGCCAGTTGGGCCCTTGGCTACACCTTC.